This T cell receptor (beta chain) appears in the sequencing data of a study of CD8 T cells in ankylosing spondylitis. 5'-RACE, quantitative and with molecular barcodes, yielded the TCR beta libraries. TCRdb recomputed calls from the 5' RACE reads with MiXCR, one row per CDR3 protein. The table shows 300,000 to 400,000 distinct CDR3 sequences, with approximately 14% occurring only once. A note on this clonotype: What it binds is unknown.

Overall study results and limits: Existing reports had already noted some motif variants in reactive arthritis synovial fluid and blood. There was reportedly significant enrichment of clones that were disease-linked in matched ankylosing spondylitis synovial fluid. Disease-linked clones were found to be CD8+ and relatively rare in peripheral blood.

Trimming removed 4 bases from V and 6 bases from J; junction bases left unmatched: 10. The CDR3 loop spans 15 amino acids. The rearrangement joins TRBV12-3 or TRBV12-4 to TRBJ2-7; TRBD2 agrees at 9 bases. Source material: blood, either unsorted or a sorted T cell fraction (not recorded which). The receptor was derived from a male donor with ankylosing spondylitis or in good health (not recorded which). The CDR3, as DNA: TGTGCCAGCAGTTCCTTAGCGGGAGTGCAACGCGAGCAGTACTTC. This codes for CASSSLAGVQREQYF.